These T cell receptor beta chains were read from a single sample in a study of breast tumors, draining lymph nodes, adjacent tissues. Each CDR3 protein is one row after TCRdb ran MiXCR on the multiplex PCR reads. The data show roughly 70,000 distinct CDR3 sequences, less than 50% seen once. What was sequenced was breast tumor tissue. These TCRs come from a female donor with breast cancer. Some clones in this sample may be carry-over from other donors' samples. CDR3s include the opening cysteine and the closing phenylalanine or tryptophan. The D gene is left open where the match is weak. The size of a clone is reported for some rows only, either as once, few or many, or as a class for expanded clones.

V gene: TRBV7-9; J gene: TRBJ2-3; clone size: many; D gene: .; CDR3 DNA: TGTGCCAGCAGCTTGGAGGTGGATACGCAGTATTTT; CDR3 protein: CASSLEVDTQYF
V gene: TRBV12-3/TRBV12-4; J gene: TRBJ2-1; clone size: many; D gene: TRBD2; CDR3 DNA: TGTGCCAGCACCCGAGCGGGAGAGGTCTACAATGAGCAGTTCTTC; CDR3 protein: CASTRAGEVYNEQFF
V gene: TRBV6-1; J gene: TRBJ2-3; clone size: many; D gene: .; CDR3 DNA: TGTGCCAGCAGATACACAGGGTTCACAGATACGCAGTATTTT; CDR3 protein: CASRYTGFTDTQYF
V gene: TRBV2; J gene: TRBJ1-5; clone size: .; D gene: .; CDR3 DNA: TGTGCCAGCAGTGAACACCGGACAGTTAGCAATCAGCCCCAGCATTTT; CDR3 protein: CASSEHRTVSNQPQHF
V gene: TRBV7-2; J gene: TRBJ2-1; clone size: .; D gene: .; CDR3 DNA: TGTGCCAGCAGCTTATCCCAGAACAATGAGCAGTTCTTC; CDR3 protein: CASSLSQNNEQFF
V gene: TRBV5-1; J gene: TRBJ2-3; clone size: .; D gene: .; CDR3 DNA: TGCGCCAGCAGCTTTGCAGGAGATGCGCCTCACACAGGTACGCAGTGTTTT; CDR3 protein: CASSFAGDAPHTGTQCF
V gene: TRBV11-1; J gene: TRBJ1-2; clone size: many; D gene: .; CDR3 DNA: TGTGCCAGCAGCCTCGACCGACTTAGGGGCTACACCTTC; CDR3 protein: CASSLDRLRGYTF
V gene: TRBV20-1; J gene: TRBJ1-2; clone size: many; D gene: .; CDR3 DNA: TGCAGTGCTACCCTTCGGCTAGCTAACTATGGCTACACCTTC; CDR3 protein: CSATLRLANYGYTF
V gene: TRBV24-1; J gene: TRBJ2-3; clone size: .; D gene: TRBD2; CDR3 DNA: TGTGCCACCAGTGACATTAGGACTAGCGGGAGGAACACAGATACGCAGTATTTT; CDR3 protein: CATSDIRTSGRNTDTQYF
V gene: TRBV7-2; J gene: TRBJ2-1; clone size: many; D gene: TRBD2; CDR3 DNA: TGTGCCAGCAGCTTAGTGTCGTTGCGGGAGTTTGGAAATGAGCAGTTCTTC; CDR3 protein: CASSLVSLREFGNEQFF
V gene: TRBV12-3/TRBV12-4; J gene: TRBJ2-7; clone size: many; D gene: .; CDR3 DNA: TGTGCCAGCGGGTGGACGCTGGGCGAGCAGTACTTC; CDR3 protein: CASGWTLGEQYF
V gene: TRBV10-3; J gene: TRBJ1-3; clone size: .; D gene: .; CDR3 DNA: TGTGCCATCAGTGAGTTGGAAAACACCATATATTTT; CDR3 protein: CAISELENTIYF
V gene: TRBV13; J gene: TRBJ2-1; clone size: many; D gene: TRBD2; CDR3 DNA: TGTGCCAGCACCGATACGGGAGGCTCCTACAATGAGCAGTTCTTC; CDR3 protein: CASTDTGGSYNEQFF